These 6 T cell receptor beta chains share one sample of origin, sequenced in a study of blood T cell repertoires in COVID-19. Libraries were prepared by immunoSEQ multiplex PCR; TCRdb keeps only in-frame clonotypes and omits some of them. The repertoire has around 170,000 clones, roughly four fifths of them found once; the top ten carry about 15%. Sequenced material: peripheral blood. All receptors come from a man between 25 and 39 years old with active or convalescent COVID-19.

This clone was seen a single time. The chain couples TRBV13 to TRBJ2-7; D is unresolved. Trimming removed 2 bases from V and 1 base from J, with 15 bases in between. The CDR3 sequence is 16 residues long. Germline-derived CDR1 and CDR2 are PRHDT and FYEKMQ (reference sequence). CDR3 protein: CASSLILTVASYEQYV. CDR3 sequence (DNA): TGTGCCAGCAGCTTAATATTAACGGTTGCGTCCTACGAGCAGTACGTC.

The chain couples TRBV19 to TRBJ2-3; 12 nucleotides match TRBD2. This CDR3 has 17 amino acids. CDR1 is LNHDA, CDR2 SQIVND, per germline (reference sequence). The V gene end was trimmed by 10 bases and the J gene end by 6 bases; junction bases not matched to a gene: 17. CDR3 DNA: TGTGCCACCCATCTAGCGGGGGGGCTCTTCCCGGGGGATACGCAGTATTTT. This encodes CATHLAGGLFPGDTQYF.

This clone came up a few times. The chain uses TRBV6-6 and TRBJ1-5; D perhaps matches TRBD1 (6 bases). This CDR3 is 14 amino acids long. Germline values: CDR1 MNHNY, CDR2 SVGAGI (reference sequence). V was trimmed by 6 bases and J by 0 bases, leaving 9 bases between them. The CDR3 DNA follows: TGTGCCAGCAGCTGGACAGATAGCAATCAGCCCCAGCATTTT. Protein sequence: CASSWTDSNQPQHF.

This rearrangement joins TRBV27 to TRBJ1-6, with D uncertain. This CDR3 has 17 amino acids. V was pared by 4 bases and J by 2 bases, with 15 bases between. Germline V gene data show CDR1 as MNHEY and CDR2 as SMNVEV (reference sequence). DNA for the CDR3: TGTGCCAGCAGTTCGCGGTCCCGAGCTGCCTATAATTCACCCCTCCACTTT. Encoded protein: CASSSRSRAAYNSPLHF.

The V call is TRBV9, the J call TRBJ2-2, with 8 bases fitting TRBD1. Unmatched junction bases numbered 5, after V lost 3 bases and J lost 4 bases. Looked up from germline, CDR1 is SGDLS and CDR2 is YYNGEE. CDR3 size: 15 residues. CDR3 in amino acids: CASSGQGIGTGELFF. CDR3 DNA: TGTGCCAGCAGCGGACAGGGGATTGGCACCGGGGAGCTGTTTTTT.

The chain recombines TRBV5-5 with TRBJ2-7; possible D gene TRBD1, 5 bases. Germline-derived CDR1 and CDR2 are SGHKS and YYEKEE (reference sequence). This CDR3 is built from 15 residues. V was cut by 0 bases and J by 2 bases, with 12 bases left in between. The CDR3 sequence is CASSLGAGLAYEQYF. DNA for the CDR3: TGTGCCAGCAGCTTGGGTGCAGGGTTGGCCTACGAGCAGTACTTC.